This TCR beta chain was captured by sequencing in a study of blood T cells in healthy people across ages. A second PCR, run for about 7 to 11 cycles, used a sample-barcoded 5' primer plus a J-beta primer mix. Every single cDNA molecule received a tag from a template-switch adaptor with 12 random nucleotides. MiXCR, applied by TCRdb to the 5' RACE reads, yields one record per CDR3 protein. In the table there are about 1.5 million distinct CDR3 sequences, approximately 42% of which are singletons. Around 9.4 milliliters was the volume of peripheral blood drawn from each donor. The extraction recovered at least 5.5 micrograms of total RNA per sample. The CDR3 extends over 17 amino acids. Germline lookup yields CDR1 DFQATT and CDR2 SNEGSKA (reference sequence). The ends were cut back, 0 bases at V and 0 bases at J, with 12 bases in the middle.

The sequenced sample was blood. The origin of this receptor is a woman between 18 and 29 years old in good health. The J gene is TRBJ1-6, the V gene TRBV20-1, with D uncertain. The CDR3 loop is CSARDEELSSYNSPLHF. CDR3 nucleotides: TGCAGTGCTAGAGACGAGGAACTGAGCTCCTATAATTCACCCCTCCACTTT.